A single sample is the source of the 11 T cell receptor beta chains below, sequenced in a study of T cells in Graves' hyperthyroidism and ophthalmopathy. Amplification of TCR beta CDR3 regions was performed using RNA transcripts as template. Carried out on the TCR CDR3, a first-round RT-PCR used the HTBI primer set. TCRdb reanalysed the multiplex PCR reads using MiXCR and keeps one entry per CDR3 protein. The sample holds 380,000 or so distinct CDR3 sequences; 19% are singletons and the top ten take around 4%. The material sequenced was blood. Receptors originate from a woman between 18 and 30 years old with Graves' hyperthyroidism.

The sample holds many counts of this clonotype. This sequence joins TRBV12-3 or TRBV12-4 and TRBJ1-5; TRBD1 aligns across 8 bases. The V segment lost 6 bases and the J segment 4 bases; nucleotides outside the gene matches: 5. The CDR3 runs 14 residues. DNA for the CDR3: TGTGCCAGCAGCCCTGACAGGGGTAATCAGCCCCAGCATTTT. Translation: CASSPDRGNQPQHF.

This clonotype was counted many times. The V call is TRBV27, the J call TRBJ1-1; D unresolved. V was clipped by 5 bases and J by 5 bases, with 12 bases between them. Germline CDR1 and CDR2: MNHEY and SMNVEV (reference sequence). The CDR3 covers 13 residues. The CDR3 DNA reads as TGTGCCAGCAGTCCATCGGGGAATACTGAAGCTTTCTTT. Protein: CASSPSGNTEAFF.

This clonotype was counted many times. The chain recombines TRBV10-3 with TRBJ2-4; D not certain. V was trimmed by 4 bases and J by 0 bases, leaving 13 bases between them. The length of the CDR3 is 16 residues. The germline gives CDR1 ENHRY, CDR2 SYGVKD. CDR3 sequence (DNA): TGTGCCATCAGTGGTGCCGGAACCTTAGCCAAAAACATTCAGTACTTC. Amino acid sequence: CAISGAGTLAKNIQYF.

This clonotype was recorded at least ten times. The gene calls are TRBV7-9 and TRBJ2-7, with D possibly matching TRBD1 (6 bases). V lost 1 base and J lost 6, with 10 bases in between. Germline V lookup: CDR1 SEHNR, CDR2 FQNEAQ (reference sequence). The CDR3 spans 13 residues. The CDR3 is CASSLGGQVEQYF. As DNA, the CDR3 is TGTGCCAGCAGCTTAGGGGGGCAGGTCGAGCAGTACTTC.

This clonotype was recorded at least ten times. V usage is TRBV6-1 and J usage is TRBJ1-5, with TRBD1 matching 7 bases. The germline V gene has CDR1 MNHNS and CDR2 SASEGT. V was pared by 0 bases and J by 6 bases, with 11 bases of the junction left unmatched. CDR3 length equals 17 residues. The DNA of the CDR3 is TGTGCCAGCAGTGAAGCGCCATGGCAGGGGGGCTTTCAGCCCCAGCATTTT. Translating gives CASSEAPWQGGFQPQHF.

The chain carries TRBV3-1 and TRBJ1-3; no reliable D call. Trimming pared 2 bases from V and 1 base from J, leaving 6 bases between. Germline V lookup: CDR1 LGHDT, CDR2 YNNKEL (reference sequence). The CDR3 length is 14 residues. The DNA for the CDR3 is TGTGCCAGCAGCCAAAAGGGTTCTGGAAACACCATATATTTT. Encoded protein: CASSQKGSGNTIYF.

This clonotype was detected many times. V and J are TRBV24-1 and TRBJ2-5, with D tentatively TRBD2 (5 bases). The CDR3 runs 12 residues. The germline gives CDR1 KGHDR, CDR2 SFDVKD. V dropped 2 bases and J dropped 7 bases, with 7 bases sitting between them. CDR3 protein: CATSDSGWTQYF. CDR3 sequence (DNA): TGTGCCACCAGTGATTCGGGATGGACCCAGTACTTC.

The rearrangement uses TRBV12-3 or TRBV12-4 and TRBJ1-1; D unresolved. This CDR3 is 13 amino acids long. Trimming shortened V by 6 bases and J by 6 bases, and 14 bases separated the two germline ends. The CDR3 here is CASSLIRVSEAFF. CDR3 coding DNA: TGTGCCAGCAGCTTGATCCGGGTTTCTGAAGCTTTCTTT.

This clonotype was found many times. The rearrangement links TRBV28 to TRBJ1-2, with TRBD1 matching 8 bases. Germline V gives CDR1 MDHEN, CDR2 SYDVKM. After removal of 8 bases from V and 5 bases from J, the junction contained 4 bases not matched to a gene. This CDR3 is built from 12 residues. CDR3 in DNA: TGTGCCAGCTGGGGACAGGCATATGGCTACACCTTC. The encoded protein is CASWGQAYGYTF.

This clonotype showed up many times. The chain employs TRBV12-3 or TRBV12-4 and TRBJ1-1, with a possible D match to TRBD1 (5 bases). The CDR3 extends over 14 amino acids. V was shortened by 3 bases and J by 3 bases, with 11 bases between the two germline ends. The CDR3 DNA reads TGTGCCAGCAGTTTTTCCCAAGGGGACACTGAAGCTTTCTTT. Amino acids: CASSFSQGDTEAFF.

This clonotype was picked up many times. V gene TRBV6-4 combines with J gene TRBJ1-2; 9 bases match TRBD1. The junction had 11 bases not matched to a gene; V was cut back by 6 bases and J by 0 bases. Germline V gives CDR1 MRHNA, CDR2 SNTAGT. The CDR3 covers 17 residues. CDR3 sequence: CASRLYRGPEPNYGYTF. DNA of the CDR3: TGTGCCAGCAGACTTTACAGGGGGCCGGAACCTAACTATGGCTACACCTTC.